The 30 T cell receptor beta chains below come from one sample, sequenced in a study of CD8+ T cells in alopecia areata. Treatment meaning: oral pan-JAK inhibitor, 5-10 mg twice daily. cDNA prepared by RNA extraction and subsequent reverse transcription served as the template for sequencing. TCRdb keeps only in-frame clones here, not all; method: immunoSEQ multiplex PCR. The sample includes about 210,000 clones, around 43% of them seen just once. Material: CD4+ T cells sorted from blood, obtained between weeks 36 and 40, from a patient treated with tofacitinib. The receptors come from a human donor with alopecia areata.

CDR3 nucleotide sequence: TGCAGCGTTGAATTGGTGAGCTCCTACAATGAGCAGTTCTTC. As protein: CSVELVSSYNEQFF. This chain links TRBV29-1 with TRBJ2-1; D ambiguous. Germline assignment: CDR1 SQVTM and CDR2 ANQGSEA. V was clipped by 2 bases and J by 0 bases, with 8 bases between them. CDR3 length: 14 amino acids.

This clone appeared a few times. This chain connects TRBV18 to TRBJ2-1; D not resolved. V was shortened by 7 bases and J by 6 bases, with 13 bases between the two germline ends. The CDR3 consists of 13 residues. Germline V CDR1 and CDR2: KGHSH, LQKENI. CDR3 residues: CASFGTLRNEQFF. The CDR3 DNA reads TGTGCCAGCTTTGGTACACTGCGCAATGAGCAGTTCTTC.

This clone has more than one count but fewer than ten. The chain couples TRBV5-1 to TRBJ1-1; D perhaps matches TRBD1 (6 bases). V was cut by 1 base and J by 2 bases, with 12 bases left in between. Germline assignment: CDR1 SGHRS and CDR2 YFSETQ. The CDR3 spans 15 residues. In nucleotides, the CDR3 is TGCGCCAGCAGCTTGCAACCGGGACAAAACACTGAAGCTTTCTTT. Its protein is CASSLQPGQNTEAFF. Full variable domain (remainder filled in from reference TRBV5-1 and TRBJ1-1): KAGVTQTPRYLIKTRGQQVTLSCSPISGHRSVSWYQQTPGQGLQFLFEYFSETQRNKGNFPGRFSGRQFSNSRSEMNVSTLELGDSALYLCASSLQPGQNTEAFFGQGTRLTVV.

This clone was seen a handful of times. The J gene is TRBJ2-3, the V gene TRBV9; D could derive from TRBD1 or TRBD2 (6 bases each). This CDR3 has 17 amino acids. Germline CDR1 is SGDLS and CDR2 is YYNGEE. V lost 0 bases and J 2 bases, leaving 16 bases between the germline ends. CDR3 DNA: TGTGCCAGCAGCGTAGGCCCTGCCGGGGGCCCCACAGATACGCAGTATTTT. Its protein is CASSVGPAGGPTDTQYF.

In this sample, this clone turned up a few times. J is TRBJ2-1 and V is TRBV7-3, with TRBD1 identical over 8 bases. V was clipped by 5 bases and J by 3 bases; unmatched bases: 3. The CDR3 loop spans 14 amino acids. CDR1 and CDR2 (germline): SGHTA, FQGTGA. In DNA, the CDR3 is TGTGCCAGCAGCCTGGACAGGGTCTACAATGAGCAGTTCTTC. Amino acid sequence: CASSLDRVYNEQFF.

The chain couples TRBV30 to TRBJ1-5; D call uncertain. This CDR3 contains 13 residues. The V gene's germline CDR1 is GTSNPN and CDR2 SVGIG (reference sequence). The germline V and J ends were trimmed by 4 bases and 2 bases, with 9 bases remaining between them. CDR3 loop: CAWNARGNQPQHF. CDR3 nucleotides: TGTGCCTGGAATGCCCGCGGCAATCAGCCCCAGCATTTT.

The sample holds a few counts of this clone. This sequence joins TRBV4-1 and TRBJ2-7, with TRBD1 matching 10 bases. V was pared by 6 bases and J by 5 bases, with 1 base of the junction left unmatched. This CDR3 region has 12 residues. The V gene's germline CDR1 is MGHRA and CDR2 YSYEKL. Written as DNA, the CDR3 is TGCGCCAGCAGGACAGGGGGCCACGAGCAGTACTTC. It encodes CASRTGGHEQYF.

The gene calls are TRBV30 and TRBJ1-1; tentatively, D is TRBD1 (6 bases). Trimming left V 5 bases short and J 2 bases short, with 12 bases between. The length of the CDR3 is 13 residues. The germline CDR1 and CDR2 sequences are GTSNPN and SVGIG (reference sequence). CDR3 bases: TGTGCCTGGTCCGGACAGACTAACACTGAAGCTTTCTTT. Its protein product is CAWSGQTNTEAFF. Combining the CDR3 with reference TRBV30 and TRBJ1-1 gives the whole variable domain SQTIHQWPATLVQPVGSPLSLECTVEGTSNPNLYWYRQAAGRGLQLLFYSVGIGQISSEVPQNLSASRPQDRQFILSSKKLLLSDSGFYLCAWSGQTNTEAFFGQGTRLTVV.

This clone appeared a few times. The chain uses TRBV7-2 and TRBJ2-3; no reliable D call. From germline, CDR1 is SGHTA and CDR2 FQGNSA. The CDR3 is 15 amino acids. V was trimmed by 1 base and J by 0 bases, leaving 8 bases between them. CDR3 sequence (DNA): TGTGCCAGCAGCTTAGGTTCCGTTAGCACAGATACGCAGTATTTT. It specifies CASSLGSVSTDTQYF.

The chain uses TRBV7-2 and TRBJ2-3; a weak D match, TRBD2 (5 bases). Germline assignment: CDR1 SGHTA and CDR2 FQGNSA. V was shortened by 5 bases and J by 4 bases, with 13 bases between the two germline ends. This CDR3 is 14 amino acids long. CDR3 sequence: CASSRQPGADTQYF. The CDR3 DNA is TGTGCCAGCAGCCGCCAGCCCGGGGCAGATACGCAGTATTTT. Full variable domain (remainder filled in from reference TRBV7-2 and TRBJ2-3): GAGVSQSPSNKVTEKGKDVELRCDPISGHTALYWYRQSLGQGLEFLIYFQGNSAPDKSGLPSDRFSAERTGGSVSTLTIQRTQQEDSAVYLCASSRQPGADTQYFGPGTRLTVL.

J is TRBJ2-7 and V is TRBV9, with D tentatively TRBD2 (6 bases). The V and J ends lost 0 bases and 4 bases respectively, with 14 bases between them. CDR1 is SGDLS and CDR2 is YYNGEE in the germline V gene. This CDR3 has 15 residues. The CDR3 protein is CASSVGNSAGYEQYF. DNA of the CDR3: TGTGCCAGCAGCGTAGGAAATAGCGCGGGGTACGAGCAGTACTTC.

The chain uses TRBV5-1 and TRBJ1-5; D might be TRBD1 (5 bases). Trimming removed 5 bases at V and 1 base at J, with 7 bases between. The CDR3 has 13 residues. CDR1 and CDR2 from the germline V gene are SGHRS and YFSETQ. The CDR3 DNA sequence: TGCGCCAGCAGTCGGGACAGCAATCAGCCCCAGCATTTT. Its translation is CASSRDSNQPQHF.

About this clone: One junction end does not reproduce the germline sequence, and a read error may be involved. The chain is built from TRBV20-1 and TRBJ2-7; D is undetermined. This CDR3 contains 8 residues. The germline V gene encodes CDR1 DFQATT and CDR2 SNEGSKA (reference sequence). CDR3 loop: CSSWAVLF. The CDR3 DNA follows: TGCAGCTCGTGGGCCGTCCTCTTC.

This rearrangement joins TRBV5-1 to TRBJ2-5; no clear D gene. Trimming removed 0 bases at V and 4 bases at J, with 10 bases between. CDR3 length: 14 amino acids. From germline, CDR1 is SGHRS and CDR2 YFSETQ. CDR3 region: CASSLAGRRETQYF. The CDR3 DNA is TGCGCCAGCAGCTTGGCCGGCAGAAGAGAGACCCAGTACTTC.

The chain joins TRBV28 to TRBJ1-1, with 10 bases that match TRBD1. The CDR3 length is 17 residues. V lost 3 bases and J lost 4; bases outside the gene matches: 11. The germline CDR1 and CDR2 sequences are MDHEN and SYDVKM. The CDR3 spells CASSLRGQGILATEAFF. The CDR3 DNA sequence: TGTGCCAGCAGTTTGCGGGGACAGGGGATTTTGGCCACTGAAGCTTTCTTT. Together with reference TRBV28 and TRBJ1-1, the CDR3 gives the full variable domain: DVKVTQSSRYLVKRTGEKVFLECVQDMDHENMFWYRQDPGLGLRLIYFSYDVKMKEKGDIPEGYSVSREKKERFSLILESASTNQTSMYLCASSLRGQGILATEAFFGQGTRLTVV.

The chain employs TRBV6-1 and TRBJ2-2; 8 positions agree with TRBD1. Germline lookup yields CDR1 MNHNS and CDR2 SASEGT. V was pared by 5 bases and J by 6 bases, with 8 bases of the junction left unmatched. The CDR3 loop spans 15 amino acids. The chain's CDR3 is CASSIRDRGSGELFF. As DNA, the CDR3 is TGTGCCAGCAGTATCCGAGACAGGGGTTCCGGGGAGCTGTTTTTT.

J is TRBJ2-5 and V is TRBV6-6; the D is unclear. Germline V gives CDR1 MNHNY, CDR2 SVGAGI (reference sequence). Trimming took off 6 bases at V and 5 bases at J, with 13 bases between the two ends. The CDR3 length is 13 residues. The CDR3 is CASSLAVGETQYF. CDR3 DNA: TGTGCCAGCAGCCTCGCTGTGGGGGAGACCCAGTACTTC.

The chain combines TRBV28 with TRBJ2-7; the match to TRBD2 covers 8 bases. Per germline, CDR1 MDHEN and CDR2 SYDVKM. There are 15 residues in the CDR3. V was clipped by 5 bases and J by 2 bases; unmatched bases: 8. The CDR3 DNA reads as TGTGCCAGCAGTCTCCCCTCCGGGAGGGCCTACGAGCAGTACTTC. Its protein product is CASSLPSGRAYEQYF.

V is TRBV30 and J is TRBJ2-3; D gene unclear. The V gene lost 2 bases and the J gene lost 8 bases, with 11 bases spanning the gap. CDR3 length: 12 residues. The germline V gene has CDR1 GTSNPN and CDR2 SVGIG (reference sequence). DNA for the CDR3: TGTGCCTGGAGTAACGTTTTCGGTACGCAGTATTTT. As protein: CAWSNVFGTQYF.

This clone was observed a few times. The chain links TRBV10-2 to TRBJ2-6; D is perhaps TRBD1 (6 bases). CDR3 length: 15 residues. The germline V gene encodes CDR1 WSHSY and CDR2 SAAADI. The V end lost 6 bases, the J end lost 1 base, and 10 bases lay between the germline ends. The CDR3 loop is CASSPQGSGANVLTF. The DNA for the CDR3 is TGCGCCAGCAGCCCACAGGGTTCTGGGGCCAACGTCCTGACTTTC.

This clone was found a few times. The rearrangement links TRBV25-1 to TRBJ1-1; tentative D call: TRBD1 (5 bases). Germline CDR1 and CDR2: MGHDK and SYGVNS. The CDR3 sequence is 15 residues long. V lost 2 bases, J lost 4 bases, and 14 bases lay in between. Written as DNA, the CDR3 is TGTGCCAGCAGTGAAACAGGCGGCCTAAGCACTGAAGCTTTCTTT. Translated: CASSETGGLSTEAFF.

The chain carries TRBV29-1 and TRBJ2-7, with D perhaps given as TRBD1 or TRBD2 (5 bases each). The V gene lost 7 bases and the J gene lost 2 bases, with 12 bases spanning the gap. The CDR3 has 12 residues. The V gene's germline CDR1 is SQVTM and CDR2 ANQGSEA. CDR3 coding DNA: TGCAGCGGTGGGGACGGACCCTACGAGCAGTACTTC. This codes for CSGGDGPYEQYF.

The chain joins TRBV5-1 to TRBJ1-2; TRBD1 matches at 9 bases. This CDR3 comprises 14 residues. V shed 1 base and J 7 bases; nucleotides not matched to a gene: 5. CDR1 SGHRS and CDR2 YFSETQ come from the germline V gene. This chain's CDR3 is CASSLITTGGGYTF. Here the CDR3 DNA reads TGCGCCAGCAGCTTGATCACGACAGGGGGTGGCTACACCTTC.

The rearrangement uses TRBV4-2 and TRBJ2-7; perhaps TRBD2 as D (5 bases). The CDR3 loop spans 15 amino acids. Trimming took off 6 bases at V and 0 bases at J, with 15 bases between the two ends. Looked up from germline, CDR1 is LGHNA and CDR2 is YNFKEQ. The CDR3 loop is CASSRLAGSSYEQYF. The CDR3, as DNA: TGTGCCAGCAGTCGATTGGCGGGCTCCTCCTACGAGCAGTACTTC.

On this clone: Other DNA sequences in this specimen translate into the identical CDR3. V and J are TRBV7-2 and TRBJ1-5; D not certain. Trimming took off 4 bases at V and 7 bases at J, with 8 bases between the two ends. Germline-derived CDR1 and CDR2 are SGHTA and FQGNSA. The length of the CDR3 is 12 residues. The CDR3 sequence is CASSSPNQPQHF. The DNA for the CDR3 is TGTGCCAGCAGCTCCCCCAACCAGCCCCAGCATTTT. The full variable domain, completed using reference TRBV7-2 and TRBJ1-5, is GAGVSQSPSNKVTEKGKDVELRCDPISGHTALYWYRQSLGQGLEFLIYFQGNSAPDKSGLPSDRFSAERTGGSVSTLTIQRTQQEDSAVYLCASSSPNQPQHFGDGTRLSIL.

This clone has more than one count but fewer than ten. The rearrangement links TRBV10-3 to TRBJ2-7; possible D gene TRBD2, 6 bases. The CDR3 sequence is 12 residues long. The V end was cut by 3 bases, the J end by 6 bases, with 9 bases between. Germline lookup yields CDR1 ENHRY and CDR2 SYGVKD. Written as DNA, the CDR3 is TGTGCCATCAGTGATCAGGGAGGCGAGCAGTACTTC. Residues: CAISDQGGEQYF.

The genes are TRBV4-2 and TRBJ1-1; 7 nucleotides align to TRBD1. The CDR3 runs 15 residues. V was clipped by 11 bases and J by 1 base; unmatched bases: 13. Germline V CDR1 and CDR2: LGHNA, YNFKEQ. CDR3 sequence reads: CAGTGTDTQNTEAFF. The CDR3 DNA is TGTGCCGGCACCGGGACAGATACCCAGAACACTGAAGCTTTCTTT.

Only one count was recorded for this clone. CDR3 coding DNA: TGCAGCGTCTTCCTCACACCCGATACGCAGTATTTT. Protein sequence: CSVFLTPDTQYF. The V gene is TRBV29-1, the J gene TRBJ2-3; D gene uncertain. Trimming stripped 6 bases from V and 6 bases from J, with 13 bases between. The CDR3 length is 12 residues. Looked up from germline, CDR1 is SQVTM and CDR2 is ANQGSEA.

This chain connects TRBV20-1 to TRBJ1-1; D remains unclear. This CDR3 has 11 residues. The ends were cut back, 6 bases at V and 3 bases at J, with 8 bases in the middle. Looked up from germline, CDR1 is DFQATT and CDR2 is SNEGSKA (reference sequence). The CDR3 sequence: CSANRDTEAFF. In nucleotides, the CDR3 is TGCAGTGCGAATCGGGACACTGAAGCTTTCTTT.

The rearrangement uses TRBV30 and TRBJ1-1; D is possibly TRBD1 (5 bases). In germline, CDR1 is GTSNPN, CDR2 SVGIG (reference sequence). This CDR3 is built from 15 residues. V was cut by 3 bases and J by 4 bases, with 18 bases left in between. CDR3 DNA sequence: TGTGCCTGGAGCCCCCGGGACCAACTTGTCACTGAAGCTTTCTTT. Translated: CAWSPRDQLVTEAFF.